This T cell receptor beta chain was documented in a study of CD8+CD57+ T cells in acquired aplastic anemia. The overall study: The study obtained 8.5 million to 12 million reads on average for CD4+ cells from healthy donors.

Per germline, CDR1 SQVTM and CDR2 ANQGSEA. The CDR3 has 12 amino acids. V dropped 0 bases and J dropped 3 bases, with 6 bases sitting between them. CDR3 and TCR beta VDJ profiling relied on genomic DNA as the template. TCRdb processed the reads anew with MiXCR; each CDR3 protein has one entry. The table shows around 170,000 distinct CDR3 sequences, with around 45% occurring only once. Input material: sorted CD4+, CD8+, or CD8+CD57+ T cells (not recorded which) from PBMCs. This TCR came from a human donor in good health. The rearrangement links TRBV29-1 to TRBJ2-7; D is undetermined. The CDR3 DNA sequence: TGCAGCGTTGAAGATTGGATCTACGAGCAGTACTTC. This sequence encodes CSVEDWIYEQYF.